The 31 T cell receptor beta chains below come from one sample, sequenced in a study of blood T cells in healthy people across ages. PCR was performed a second time for about 7 to 11 cycles using a sample-barcoded 5' primer and a J-beta primer mix. TCRdb reanalysed the 5' RACE reads using MiXCR and keeps one entry per CDR3 protein. The sample records 600,000 or so distinct CDR3 sequences, 45% to 55% being singletons. Input material: blood. These receptors came from a man aged 80 or over in good health.

The sample holds one count of this clonotype. The gene calls are TRBV5-6 and TRBJ2-7, with 8 bases fitting TRBD2. In germline, CDR1 is SGHDT, CDR2 YYEEEE. The CDR3 consists of 14 residues. V lost 5 bases to trimming and J lost 3 bases; unmatched junction nucleotides: 7. CDR3 nucleotide sequence: TGTGCCAGCAGTCATCCCGGGGGGGGCTACGAGCAGTACTTC. Its translation is CASSHPGGGYEQYF.

The CDR3 here is CASSLRGQGRETQYF. In nucleotides, the CDR3 is TGTGCCAGCAGCCTACGTGGACAGGGTCGTGAGACCCAGTACTTC. This rearrangement joins TRBV11-2 to TRBJ2-5; TRBD1 agrees at 8 bases. After removal of 5 bases from V and 5 bases from J, the junction contained 10 bases not matched to a gene. The CDR3 loop spans 15 amino acids. CDR1 and CDR2 from the germline V gene are SGHAT and FQNNGV.

J is TRBJ1-6 and V is TRBV9, with TRBD1 as a possible D gene (5 bases). The CDR3 covers 15 residues. Germline V gives CDR1 SGDLS, CDR2 YYNGEE. Trimming took 7 bases from V and 0 from J, leaving 11 bases between them. DNA for the CDR3: TGTGCCAGCGGGGCGGAAAGCTCCTATAATTCACCCCTCCACTTT. This codes for CASGAESSYNSPLHF.

The chain has TRBV6-6 and TRBJ2-2; 8 nucleotides agree with TRBD2. CDR1 and CDR2 (germline): MNHNY, SVGAGI (reference sequence). The junction had 11 bases not matched to a gene; V was cut back by 5 bases and J by 6 bases. CDR3 size: 16 residues. This CDR3 reads CASSPERGTPPGELFF. For the CDR3, the DNA is TGTGCCAGCAGTCCCGAGCGGGGGACCCCCCCCGGGGAGCTGTTTTTT.

The V call is TRBV6-2 or TRBV6-3, the J call TRBJ2-6; perhaps TRBD2 as D (6 bases). CDR3 size: 18 residues. Germline CDR1 reads MNHEY; CDR2 reads SVGEGT. V gave up 2 bases and J gave up 0 bases, with 14 bases separating them. The CDR3, as DNA: TGTGCCAGCAGTTACGGGGGACGGGGGAGCTCTGGGGCCAACGTCCTGACTTTC. Protein sequence: CASSYGGRGSSGANVLTF.

This clonotype was counted a few times. The rearrangement links TRBV4-2 to TRBJ2-7; a weak D match, TRBD2 (6 bases). The V gene lost 4 bases and the J gene lost 3 bases, with 16 bases spanning the gap. CDR3 size: 15 residues. The germline CDR1 and CDR2 sequences are LGHNA and YNFKEQ. The CDR3 DNA follows: TGTGCCAGCAGCCGACCCCAGGAGGGTATCTACGAGCAGTACTTC. Translating it yields CASSRPQEGIYEQYF.

The V call is TRBV20-1, the J call TRBJ2-5; TRBD1 aligns across 8 bases. The CDR3 is made up of 16 amino acids. V gave up 5 bases and J gave up 11 bases; unmatched junction bases: 22. The V gene's germline CDR1 is DFQATT and CDR2 SNEGSKA (reference sequence). The DNA of the CDR3 is TGCAGTGCTCTGCCGGGACAGGCGACTCACCCACACGGGCAGTACTTC. Amino acid sequence: CSALPGQATHPHGQYF.

The CDR3 sequence is CSARDPGRDSRAFF. The CDR3, as DNA: TGCAGTGCTAGAGATCCGGGGAGGGACAGTAGGGCTTTCTTT. The rearrangement links TRBV20-1 to TRBJ1-1; 7 nucleotides agree with TRBD1. The length of the CDR3 is 14 residues. After removal of 0 bases from V and 11 bases from J, the junction contained 12 bases not matched to a gene. CDR1 and CDR2 (germline): DFQATT, SNEGSKA (reference sequence).

The V call is TRBV10-2, the J call TRBJ2-3, with D possibly TRBD2 on 6 matching bases. This CDR3 has 16 amino acids. CDR1 WSHSY and CDR2 SAAADI come from the germline V gene. Trimming shortened V by 3 bases and J by 4 bases, and 17 bases separated the two germline ends. CDR3 sequence: CASSDSLVGTADTQYF. The DNA for the CDR3 is TGCGCCAGCAGTGACTCCCTAGTGGGGACTGCAGATACGCAGTATTTT.

This clonotype was found a few times. This chain joins TRBV28 and TRBJ2-1; 15 bases are a match to TRBD2. Germline CDR1 reads MDHEN; CDR2 reads SYDVKM. The V gene end was trimmed by 5 bases and the J gene end by 9 bases; junction bases not matched to a gene: 5. The CDR3 covers 15 residues. CDR3 bases: TGTGCCAGCAGTATAGGACTAGCGGGAGGGGTTGAGCAGTTCTTC. This translates into CASSIGLAGGVEQFF. Using reference TRBV28 and TRBJ2-1 for the parts outside the CDR3, the full variable domain is DVKVTQSSRYLVKRTGEKVFLECVQDMDHENMFWYRQDPGLGLRLIYFSYDVKMKEKGDIPEGYSVSREKKERFSLILESASTNQTSMYLCASSIGLAGGVEQFFGPGTRLTVL.

This chain links TRBV30 with TRBJ2-3; TRBD2 aligns across 8 bases. Germline V gene lookup returns CDR1 GTSNPN and CDR2 SVGIG (reference sequence). Germline trimming cut 2 bases from V and 3 bases from J; bases unmatched to any gene: 4. The CDR3 sequence is 14 residues long. CDR3 region: CAWSRSGSTDTQYF. Written as DNA, the CDR3 is TGTGCCTGGAGTCGGAGCGGGAGTACAGATACGCAGTATTTT.

This clonotype has more than one count but fewer than ten. The chain carries TRBV7-9 and TRBJ2-7; 7 bases line up with TRBD1. Germline values: CDR1 SEHNR, CDR2 FQNEAQ (reference sequence). J was trimmed by 7 bases and V by 0 bases; bases with no gene match: 9. CDR3 size: 15 residues. The CDR3 here is CASSLAGTEMREQYF. The CDR3 coding sequence is TGTGCCAGCAGCTTAGCTGGGACAGAAATGAGGGAGCAGTACTTC.

The rearrangement uses TRBV20-1 and TRBJ2-3; the D gene is possibly TRBD2 (5 bases). The germline V gene has CDR1 DFQATT and CDR2 SNEGSKA (reference sequence). The CDR3 spans 15 residues. The ends were cut back, 6 bases at V and 1 base at J, with 17 bases in the middle. In nucleotides, the CDR3 is TGCAGTGCCACGCCAGGAGGAGAGGGCACAGATACGCAGTATTTT. This codes for CSATPGGEGTDTQYF.

The chain recombines TRBV20-1 with TRBJ2-1, with TRBD2 identical over 7 bases. This CDR3 has 16 amino acids. The germline CDR1 and CDR2 sequences are DFQATT and SNEGSKA (reference sequence). The J segment lost 8 bases and the V segment lost 5 bases, leaving 18 bases of the junction unmatched. The DNA of the CDR3 is TGCAGTGCTGAAGAACTCGGGGGGTCCTTCGGGGATGAGCAGTTCTTC. Translation: CSAEELGGSFGDEQFF.

The chain links TRBV10-3 to TRBJ2-7; 10 bases are shared with TRBD1. This CDR3 has 15 amino acids. Germline trimming cut 11 bases from V and 2 bases from J; bases unmatched to any gene: 12. CDR1 is ENHRY, CDR2 SYGVKD, per germline. CDR3 residues: CASKYSGTGAYEQYF. As DNA, the CDR3 is TGTGCCTCTAAATACTCCGGGACAGGGGCCTACGAGCAGTACTTC.

There are a few counts of this clonotype. A much bigger clone sits one base away, suggesting this may be a read error. V usage is TRBV6-2 or TRBV6-3 and J usage is TRBJ2-7, with 12 bases fitting TRBD2. Germline lookup yields CDR1 MNHEY and CDR2 SVGEGT. The V and J ends lost 6 bases and 7 bases, in that order; junction bases with no gene match: 13. This CDR3 comprises 16 residues. CDR3 sequence (DNA): TGTGCCAGCAGGAGGGCTAGCGGGAGGGCCAGGAATGAGCAGTACTTC. This sequence encodes CASRRASGRARNEQYF.

There are many counts of this clonotype. Being one base from a much bigger clone, this may be a read error. The gene calls are TRBV6-5 and TRBJ1-1; D unresolved. Germline V gene lookup returns CDR1 MNHEY and CDR2 SVGAGI. The CDR3 length is 14 residues. The CDR3 DNA reads as TGTGCCAGCAGTGACTCAGAACCAAACACTGAAGCTTTCTTT. This sequence encodes CASSDSEPNTEAFF.

The chain has TRBV20-1 and TRBJ1-1, with D uncertain. Germline lookup yields CDR1 DFQATT and CDR2 SNEGSKA (reference sequence). The CDR3 is made up of 13 amino acids. The V and J ends lost 0 bases and 1 base respectively, with 6 bases between them. For the CDR3, the DNA is TGCAGTGCTAGAGAACAAACGAACACTGAAGCTTTCTTT. Amino acids: CSAREQTNTEAFF.

This clonotype was seen more than once but under ten times. This chain links TRBV6-5 with TRBJ1-5; 9 nucleotides agree with TRBD1. The CDR3 contains 15 residues. The germline V gene has CDR1 MNHEY and CDR2 SVGAGI. The V and J ends lost 6 bases and 6 bases, in that order; junction bases with no gene match: 9. The CDR3 spells CASSRDREISQPQHF. In DNA form, the CDR3 reads TGTGCCAGCAGCCGGGACAGGGAAATTAGTCAGCCCCAGCATTTT.

This chain links TRBV15 with TRBJ2-5, with TRBD2 matching over 9 bases. The germline CDR1 and CDR2 sequences are LNHNV and YYDKDF (reference sequence). V was clipped by 0 bases and J by 2 bases; unmatched bases: 13. The CDR3 covers 19 residues. The CDR3 DNA follows: TGTGCCACCAGCAGAGATAGGAGAGCGGGGGGCCAAATACAAGAGACCCAGTACTTC. It yields the protein CATSRDRRAGGQIQETQYF. The full variable domain, in which reference TRBV15 and TRBJ2-5 provide the parts outside the CDR3, is DAMVIQNPRYQVTQFGKPVTLSCSQTLNHNVMYWYQQKSSQAPKLLFHYYDKDFNNEADTPDNFQSRRPNTSFCFLDIRSPGLGDTAMYLCATSRDRRAGGQIQETQYFGPGTRLLVL.

The CDR3 DNA follows: TGTGCCAGCAGTCGTCGTACAGGGAATATTAATGAGCAGTTCTTC. Translation: CASSRRTGNINEQFF. The V gene is TRBV6-2 or TRBV6-3, the J gene TRBJ2-1; D may be TRBD1 (6 bases). The V end lost 5 bases, the J end lost 7 bases, and 18 bases lay between the germline ends. Looked up from germline, CDR1 is MNHEY and CDR2 is SVGEGT. This CDR3 is built from 15 residues.

The chain uses TRBV20-1 and TRBJ1-2; D is undetermined. Between the trimmed V and J ends, which lost 1 base and 4 bases, there was a span of 13 bases. Germline-derived CDR1 and CDR2 are DFQATT and SNEGSKA (reference sequence). The CDR3 contains 14 residues. The DNA for the CDR3 is TGCAGTGCTAGAGCTCCCCCTACAAGCTATGGCTACACCTTC. Protein: CSARAPPTSYGYTF.

Many counts were recorded for this clonotype. The chain links TRBV6-5 to TRBJ2-7; 10 nucleotides match TRBD2. The CDR3 loop spans 16 amino acids. Germline values: CDR1 MNHEY, CDR2 SVGAGI. Trimming cost V 0 bases and J 7 bases; bases outside gene matches: 9. The DNA of the CDR3 is TGTGCCAGCAGTTACTCGATTTGGCCTAGCGGGAGAGAGCAGTACTTC. Amino acids: CASSYSIWPSGREQYF.

V and J are TRBV12-3 or TRBV12-4 and TRBJ2-1; TRBD2 aligns across 10 bases. J lost 12 bases, V lost 9 bases, and 14 bases had no gene match. CDR3 length: 14 residues. CDR3 nucleotides: TGTGCCAGTTTTAGCGGGGGGCATCGTTGGGTGCAGTTCTTC. It translates to CASFSGGHRWVQFF.

The J gene is TRBJ2-3, the V gene TRBV11-1, with D uncertain. V was shortened by 3 bases and J by 7 bases, with 20 bases between the two germline ends. CDR3 length: 16 amino acids. From germline, CDR1 is SGHAT and CDR2 FQDESV (reference sequence). This CDR3 reads CASSFSDKSIPHTQYF. The CDR3 nucleotides read TGTGCCAGCAGCTTTTCAGACAAATCAATACCGCATACGCAGTATTTT.

This clonotype appeared a single time. The CDR3: CSVARQGGGNEQFF. Here the CDR3 DNA reads TGCAGCGTCGCAAGACAGGGAGGGGGGAATGAGCAGTTCTTC. The chain is built from TRBV29-1 and TRBJ2-1, with D possibly being TRBD1 or TRBD2 (7 bases each). The CDR3 length is 14 residues. Germline values: CDR1 SQVTM, CDR2 ANQGSEA. V gave up 6 bases and J gave up 7 bases, with 19 bases separating them.

The chain carries TRBV20-1 and TRBJ2-5; 14 bases are shared with TRBD2. CDR1 is DFQATT, CDR2 SNEGSKA, per germline (reference sequence). J gave up 5 bases and V 3 bases, and 5 bases lay outside the gene matches. This CDR3 comprises 15 residues. The CDR3 nucleotides are TGCAGTGCTAGGGGGACTAGCGGGAGACTGGAGACCCAGTACTTC. Amino acid sequence: CSARGTSGRLETQYF.

This chain joins TRBV7-9 and TRBJ2-3, with D perhaps matching TRBD1 (5 bases). Per the germline V gene, CDR1 is SEHNR and CDR2 is FQNEAQ (reference sequence). CDR3 length equals 20 residues. The V and J ends lost 5 bases and 2 bases respectively, with 29 bases between them. The CDR3 region is CASSPGPLSDSIRITDTQYF. The CDR3 DNA reads TGTGCCAGCAGCCCCGGTCCCTTATCTGACAGTATCCGAATCACAGATACGCAGTATTTT.

In this sample, this clonotype turned up a few times. V is TRBV12-3 or TRBV12-4 and J is TRBJ2-5, with TRBD1 matching over 7 bases. The CDR3 has 13 amino acids. V dropped 3 bases and J dropped 4; count of bases not matched to a gene: 2. CDR3: CASSLRQGETQYF. Here the CDR3 DNA reads TGTGCCAGCAGTTTGCGACAGGGAGAGACCCAGTACTTC.

This clonotype was recorded a few times. The J gene is TRBJ2-4, the V gene TRBV27, with D maybe TRBD2 (6 bases). Germline values: CDR1 MNHEY, CDR2 SMNVEV (reference sequence). This CDR3 spans 14 amino acids. The V gene lost 6 bases and the J gene lost 6 bases, with 15 bases spanning the gap. CDR3 protein: CASSRSGTVNIQYF. CDR3 in DNA: TGTGCCAGCAGCCGTTCAGGGACTGTAAACATTCAGTACTTC.

This clonotype was detected a few times. V usage is TRBV28 and J usage is TRBJ2-7; TRBD2 agrees at 7 bases. CDR1 and CDR2 from the germline V gene are MDHEN and SYDVKM. Trimming took 2 bases from V and 5 from J; bases not matched to a gene: 9. This CDR3 has 15 residues. The CDR3 coding sequence is TGTGCCAGCAGTTTACCCGGGGGAGGGCTTAACGAGCAGTACTTC. It codes for CASSLPGGGLNEQYF.